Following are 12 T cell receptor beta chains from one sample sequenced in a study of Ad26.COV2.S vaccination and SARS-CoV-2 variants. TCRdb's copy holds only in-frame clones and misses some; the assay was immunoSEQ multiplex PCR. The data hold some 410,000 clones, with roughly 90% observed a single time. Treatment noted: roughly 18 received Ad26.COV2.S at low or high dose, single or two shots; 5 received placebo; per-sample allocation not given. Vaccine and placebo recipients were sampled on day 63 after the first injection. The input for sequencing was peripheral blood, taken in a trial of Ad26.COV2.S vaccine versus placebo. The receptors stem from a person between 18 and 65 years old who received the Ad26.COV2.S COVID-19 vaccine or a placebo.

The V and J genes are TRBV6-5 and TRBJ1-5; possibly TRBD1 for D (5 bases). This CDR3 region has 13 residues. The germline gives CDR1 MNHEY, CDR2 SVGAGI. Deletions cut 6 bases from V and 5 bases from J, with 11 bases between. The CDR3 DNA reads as TGTGCCAGCAGGATCTCCAGGGATCAGCCCCAGCATTTT. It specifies CASRISRDQPQHF.

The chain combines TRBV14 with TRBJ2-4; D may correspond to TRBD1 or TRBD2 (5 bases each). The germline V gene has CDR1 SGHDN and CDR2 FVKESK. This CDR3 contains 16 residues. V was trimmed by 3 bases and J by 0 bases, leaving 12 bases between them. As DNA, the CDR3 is TGTGCCAGCAGCCACTGGGGGTTGGGAGCCAAAAACATTCAGTACTTC. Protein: CASSHWGLGAKNIQYF. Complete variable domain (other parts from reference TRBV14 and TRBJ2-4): EAGVTQFPSHSVIEKGQTVTLRCDPISGHDNLYWYRRVMGKEIKFLLHFVKESKQDESGMPNNRFLAERTGGTYSTLKVQPAELEDSGVYFCASSHWGLGAKNIQYFGAGTRLSVL.

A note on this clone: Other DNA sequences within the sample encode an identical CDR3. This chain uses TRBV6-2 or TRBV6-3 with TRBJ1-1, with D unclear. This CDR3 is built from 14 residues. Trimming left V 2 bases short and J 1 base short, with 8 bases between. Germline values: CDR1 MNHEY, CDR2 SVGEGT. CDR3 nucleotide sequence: TGTGCCAGCAGTTACCTGAGGCAGAACACTGAAGCTTTCTTT. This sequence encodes CASSYLRQNTEAFF.

CDR3 residues: CASSPSGQGVVEQFF. In DNA form, the CDR3 reads TGTGCCAGCTCACCATCGGGACAGGGGGTTGTTGAGCAGTTCTTC. The V call is TRBV18, the J call TRBJ2-1, with 11 bases that match TRBD1. Germline V gives CDR1 KGHSH, CDR2 LQKENI. The junction had 6 bases not matched to a gene; V was cut back by 2 bases and J by 9 bases. CDR3 length: 15 amino acids.

CDR3 protein: CASSAHGSVSAPYEQYF. The CDR3 DNA sequence: TGTGCCAGCAGTGCGCACGGTTCAGTCTCGGCCCCCTACGAGCAGTACTTC. The V call is TRBV2, the J call TRBJ2-7; D unresolved. Trimming took 4 bases from V and 2 from J, leaving 21 bases between them. CDR1 and CDR2 from the germline V gene are SNHLY and FYNNEI. The length of the CDR3 is 17 residues.

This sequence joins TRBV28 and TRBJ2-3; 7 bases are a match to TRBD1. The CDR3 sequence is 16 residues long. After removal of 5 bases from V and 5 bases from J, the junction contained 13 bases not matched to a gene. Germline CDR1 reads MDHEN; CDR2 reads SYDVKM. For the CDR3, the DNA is TGTGCCAGCAGTGCCCACAGGGGCTCCACCTTAGATACGCAGTATTTT. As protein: CASSAHRGSTLDTQYF.

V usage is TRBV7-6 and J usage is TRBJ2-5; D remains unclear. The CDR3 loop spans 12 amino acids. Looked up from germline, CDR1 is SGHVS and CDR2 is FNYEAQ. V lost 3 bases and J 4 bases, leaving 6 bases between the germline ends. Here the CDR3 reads CASSFQLETQYF. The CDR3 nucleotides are TGTGCCAGCAGCTTCCAGCTAGAGACCCAGTACTTC.

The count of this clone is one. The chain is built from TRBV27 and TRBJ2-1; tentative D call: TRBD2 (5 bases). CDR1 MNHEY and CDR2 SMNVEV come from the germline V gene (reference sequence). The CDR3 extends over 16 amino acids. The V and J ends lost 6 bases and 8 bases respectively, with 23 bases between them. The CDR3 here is CASSFPGSASRDEQFF. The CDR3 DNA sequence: TGTGCCAGCAGCTTTCCTGGGAGTGCCTCAAGGGATGAGCAGTTCTTC.

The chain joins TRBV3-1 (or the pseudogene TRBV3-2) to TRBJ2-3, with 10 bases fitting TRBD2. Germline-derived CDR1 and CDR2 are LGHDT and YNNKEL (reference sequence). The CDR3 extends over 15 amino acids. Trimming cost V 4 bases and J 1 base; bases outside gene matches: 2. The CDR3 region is CASSRLAGGTDTQYF. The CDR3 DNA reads TGTGCCAGCAGCCGCCTAGCGGGGGGCACAGATACGCAGTATTTT.

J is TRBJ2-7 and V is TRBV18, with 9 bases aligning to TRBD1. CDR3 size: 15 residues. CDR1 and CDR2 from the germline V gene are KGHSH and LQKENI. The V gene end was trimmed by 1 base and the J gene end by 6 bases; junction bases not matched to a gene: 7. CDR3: CASSPRWTGVGEQYF. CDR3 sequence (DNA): TGTGCCAGCTCACCACGCTGGACAGGGGTTGGCGAGCAGTACTTC.

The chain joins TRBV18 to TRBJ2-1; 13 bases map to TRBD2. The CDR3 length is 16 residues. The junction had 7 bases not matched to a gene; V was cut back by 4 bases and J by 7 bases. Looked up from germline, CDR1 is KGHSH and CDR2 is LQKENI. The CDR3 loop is CASSQLLAGGSNEQFF. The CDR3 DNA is TGTGCCAGCTCACAACTACTAGCGGGGGGGTCGAATGAGCAGTTCTTC.

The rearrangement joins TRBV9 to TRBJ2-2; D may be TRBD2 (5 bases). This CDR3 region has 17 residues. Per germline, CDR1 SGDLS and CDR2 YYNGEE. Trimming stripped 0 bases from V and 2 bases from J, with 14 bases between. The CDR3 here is CASSVGGVGFNTGELFF. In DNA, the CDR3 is TGTGCCAGCAGCGTAGGGGGAGTGGGGTTTAACACCGGGGAGCTGTTTTTT.